This T cell receptor beta chain derives from a study of OX40 agonist ivuxolimab in advanced cancers. On the study more broadly: Among those enrolled, mean age was roughly 55 years (range about 23 to 85) and 75% to 85% were male. General study points: The specificity for antigen of the expanded peripheral T cells was not determined. At doses 0.1 to 3.0 mg/kg, CD4+ and CD8+ clones expanded.

This clone was picked up a small number of times. Its antigen remains unidentified. V was clipped by 4 bases and J by 7 bases, with 14 bases between them. This CDR3 has 14 amino acids. Per germline, CDR1 SEHNR and CDR2 FQNEAQ (reference sequence). Data came from immunoSEQ multiplex PCR; TCRdb stores just in-frame clones and leaves some out. The profile shows about 26,000 clones, approximately 85% of them singletons. The chain employs TRBV7-9 and TRBJ1-5; tentative D call: TRBD1 (5 bases). The source was CD4+ or CD8+ T cells sorted from blood, collected in a trial of the OX40 agonist ivuxolimab. This receptor was obtained from an adult with an advanced solid tumor such as melanoma, head and neck, liver or kidney cancer. The CDR3 sequence is CASSSDFGDQPQHF. The CDR3 DNA reads as TGTGCCAGCAGCTCCGATTTTGGGGACCAGCCCCAGCATTTT.